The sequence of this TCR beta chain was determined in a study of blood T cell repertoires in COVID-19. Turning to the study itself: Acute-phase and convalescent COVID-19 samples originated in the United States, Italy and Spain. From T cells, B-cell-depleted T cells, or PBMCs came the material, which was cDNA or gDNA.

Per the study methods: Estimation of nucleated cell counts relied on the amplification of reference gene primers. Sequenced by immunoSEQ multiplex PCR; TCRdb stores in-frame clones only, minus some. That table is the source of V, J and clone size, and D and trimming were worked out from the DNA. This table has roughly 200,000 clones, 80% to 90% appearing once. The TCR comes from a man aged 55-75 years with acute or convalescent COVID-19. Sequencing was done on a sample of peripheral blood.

CDR3 sequence reads: CASNPGRVLTEAFF. CDR3 nucleotides: TGTGCCAGCAACCCGGGGAGGGTTCTAACTGAAGCTTTCTTT. The rearrangement joins TRBV7-2 to TRBJ1-1; no firm D call. Germline V gene sequence: CDR1 SGHTA, CDR2 FQGNSA. This CDR3 has 14 residues. With 7 bases removed from V and 5 bases from J, the gap between germline ends came to 17 bases.